This T cell receptor (beta chain) was observed in a study of cytomegalovirus exposure and HLA in healthy donors. Trimming took 2 bases from V and 4 from J; bases not matched to a gene: 5. The CDR3 has 15 amino acids. Germline loops: CDR1 SGHTA, CDR2 FQGTGA. The PCR ran on 60 Vbeta and 13 Jbeta primers. Clones were sequenced by immunoSEQ multiplex PCR, and TCRdb holds only the in-frame ones, with some missing. The sample includes 150,000 to 200,000 clones, about 80% seen only once; the top ten take roughly 2%. This receptor was identified in a woman aged 18-29 years in good health and CMV-seropositive. Sequencing was carried out using PBMCs. V is TRBV7-3 and J is TRBJ2-1; 7 nucleotides align to TRBD2. This CDR3 is CASSLLSGAYNEQFF. In nucleotides, the CDR3 is TGTGCCAGCAGCTTACTAAGCGGGGCGTACAATGAGCAGTTCTTC.